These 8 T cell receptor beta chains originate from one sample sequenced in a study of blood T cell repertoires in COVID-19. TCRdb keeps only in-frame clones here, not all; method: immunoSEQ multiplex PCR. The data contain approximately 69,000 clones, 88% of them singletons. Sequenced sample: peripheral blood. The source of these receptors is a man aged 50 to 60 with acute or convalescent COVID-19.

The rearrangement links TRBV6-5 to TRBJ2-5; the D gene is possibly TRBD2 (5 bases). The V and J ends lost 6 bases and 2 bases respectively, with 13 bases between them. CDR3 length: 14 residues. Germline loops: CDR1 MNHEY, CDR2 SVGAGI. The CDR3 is CASSRRTLQETQYF. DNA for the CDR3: TGTGCCAGCAGCCGTCGGACTCTTCAAGAGACCCAGTACTTC.

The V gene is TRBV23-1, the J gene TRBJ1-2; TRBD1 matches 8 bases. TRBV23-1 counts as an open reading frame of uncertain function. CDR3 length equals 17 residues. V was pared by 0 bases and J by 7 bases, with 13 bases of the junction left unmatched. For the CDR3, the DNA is TGCGCCAGCAGTCAATCCTTTTGGAGACAGGGGTCGGGTGGCTACACCTTC. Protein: CASSQSFWRQGSGGYTF.

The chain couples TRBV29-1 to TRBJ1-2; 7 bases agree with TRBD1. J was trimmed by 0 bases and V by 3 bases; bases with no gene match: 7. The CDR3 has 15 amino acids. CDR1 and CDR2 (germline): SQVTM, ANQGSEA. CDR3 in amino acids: CSVDPTTGTNYGYTF. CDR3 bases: TGCAGCGTTGACCCAACGACAGGGACTAACTATGGCTACACCTTC.

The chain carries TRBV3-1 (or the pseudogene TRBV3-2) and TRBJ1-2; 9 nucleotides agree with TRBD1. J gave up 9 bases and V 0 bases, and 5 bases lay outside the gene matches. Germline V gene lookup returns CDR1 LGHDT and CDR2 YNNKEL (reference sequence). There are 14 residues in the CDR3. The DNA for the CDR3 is TGTGCCAGCAGCCAAGATGACGGACAGGGGAGCTACACCTTC. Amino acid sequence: CASSQDDGQGSYTF.

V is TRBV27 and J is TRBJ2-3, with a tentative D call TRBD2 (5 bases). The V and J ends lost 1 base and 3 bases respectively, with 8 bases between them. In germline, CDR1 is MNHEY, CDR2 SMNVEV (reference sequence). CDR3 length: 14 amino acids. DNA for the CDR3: TGTGCCAGCAGTTTATACCTAGCAACAGATACGCAGTATTTT. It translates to CASSLYLATDTQYF.

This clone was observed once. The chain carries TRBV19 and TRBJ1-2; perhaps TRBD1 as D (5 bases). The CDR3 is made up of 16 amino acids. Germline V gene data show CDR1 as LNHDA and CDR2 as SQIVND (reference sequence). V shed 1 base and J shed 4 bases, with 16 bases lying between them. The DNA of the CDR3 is TGTGCCAGTAGTATAGTGGCAGGGAAGACCTCCTATGGCTACACCTTC. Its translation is CASSIVAGKTSYGYTF.

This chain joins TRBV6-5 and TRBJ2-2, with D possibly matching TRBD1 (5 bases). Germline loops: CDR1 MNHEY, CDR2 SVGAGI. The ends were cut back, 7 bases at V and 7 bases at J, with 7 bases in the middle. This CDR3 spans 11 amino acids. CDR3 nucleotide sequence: TGTGCCAGCAAGGGGATCGGGGAGCTGTTTTTT. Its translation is CASKGIGELFF.

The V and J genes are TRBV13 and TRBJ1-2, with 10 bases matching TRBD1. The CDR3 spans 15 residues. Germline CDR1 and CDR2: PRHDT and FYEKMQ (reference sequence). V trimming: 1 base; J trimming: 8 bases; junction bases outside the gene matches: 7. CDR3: CASSLVTGGARGYTF. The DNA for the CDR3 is TGTGCCAGCAGCTTAGTGACAGGGGGCGCTAGGGGCTACACCTTC.